These 10 T cell receptor beta chains came from one sample sequenced in a study of metastatic and nonmetastatic thyroid tumors. TCRdb reprocessed the PCR reads using MiXCR. The sample lists about 25,000 clones, around an eighth occurring once. Thyroid surgery had not been preceded by any treatment in any patient. Specimen: blood. These receptor sequences come from a female donor with papillary thyroid cancer or a benign thyroid nodule (not recorded which). Some clones in this sample may be carry-over from other donors' samples.

This clone was detected only a few times. This chain joins TRBV6-1 and TRBJ2-7; D not resolved. Germline loops: CDR1 MNHNS, CDR2 SASEGT. The CDR3 extends over 12 amino acids. Trimming shortened V by 5 bases and J by 4 bases, and 9 bases separated the two germline ends. The CDR3 reads CASSLRYYEQYF. The CDR3 DNA follows: TGTGCCAGCAGTCTCAGGTATTACGAGCAGTACTTC.

This clone was recorded at least ten times. V usage is TRBV20-1 and J usage is TRBJ1-6, with 7 bases lining up with TRBD1. The germline CDR1 and CDR2 sequences are DFQATT and SNEGSKA (reference sequence). This CDR3 has 15 amino acids. V shed 1 base, J shed 8 bases, and the junction held 8 bases outside the gene matches. The CDR3 loop reads CSARVPQGVDSPLHF. The CDR3 bases are TGCAGTGCTAGAGTACCCCAGGGGGTGGATTCACCCCTCCACTTT.

This clone was detected many times. The V and J genes are TRBV20-1 and TRBJ1-1; D unclear. The CDR3 covers 17 residues. V lost 4 bases and J 0 bases, leaving 21 bases between the germline ends. CDR1 is DFQATT and CDR2 is SNEGSKA in the germline V gene (reference sequence). As DNA, the CDR3 is TGCAGTGCTACCACACCCTCGCAGGCGACAATGAACACTGAAGCTTTCTTT. It encodes CSATTPSQATMNTEAFF.

In this sample, this clone turned up many times. This chain links TRBV20-1 with TRBJ2-7; 8 nucleotides match TRBD2. CDR1 DFQATT and CDR2 SNEGSKA come from the germline V gene (reference sequence). V lost 0 bases and J lost 0; bases outside the gene matches: 7. CDR3 length equals 16 residues. The CDR3 sequence is CSARDPGSGSSYEQYF. CDR3 in DNA: TGCAGTGCTAGAGATCCCGGGAGCGGGAGCTCCTACGAGCAGTACTTC.

On this clone: Germline and junction disagree at one end, which may indicate a read error. V usage is TRBV12-3 or TRBV12-4 and J usage is TRBJ1-3; unclear D gene. The CDR3 is 14 residues long. The CDR3 reads CARSFASSGNSIYF. For the CDR3, the DNA is TGTGCCCGCAGTTTTGCCAGCTCTGGAAACAGCATATATTTT.

This clone was counted a few times. The rearrangement links TRBV6-4 to TRBJ2-1, with 9 bases lining up with TRBD2. Germline CDR1 is MRHNA and CDR2 is SNTAGT. The CDR3 is made up of 15 amino acids. J gave up 7 bases and V 4 bases, and 8 bases lay outside the gene matches. Here the CDR3 DNA reads TGTGCCAGCAGTGTGCGTCTAGCGGGATTTAATGAGCAGTTCTTC. It is translated as CASSVRLAGFNEQFF.

Concerning this clone: A much larger clone lies one base from this, so it may be a read error. In the same sample, other DNA sequences code for this CDR3. This chain uses TRBV10-3 with TRBJ1-2; a weak D match, TRBD1 (6 bases). The germline CDR1 and CDR2 sequences are ENHRY and SYGVKD. The CDR3 runs 13 residues. V was cut by 11 bases and J by 5 bases, with 18 bases left in between. CDR3 coding DNA: TGTGCCTCCGCCGTGACAGGTGAGTATGGCTACACCTTC. This translates into CASAVTGEYGYTF.

This clone has a count of ten or more. The chain has TRBV28 and TRBJ1-5; D possibly corresponds to TRBD1 (6 bases). CDR1 and CDR2 (germline): MDHEN, SYDVKM. The CDR3 loop spans 14 amino acids. With 4 bases removed from V and 7 bases from J, the gap between germline ends came to 14 bases. This chain's CDR3 is CASSSPLQGQPQHF. In DNA, the CDR3 is TGTGCCAGCAGTTCACCCTTACAGGGCCAGCCCCAGCATTTT.

The sample holds many counts of this clone. This chain joins TRBV5-1 and TRBJ1-2; 7 bases fit TRBD1. V was clipped by 2 bases and J by 7 bases; unmatched bases: 8. The V gene's germline CDR1 is SGHRS and CDR2 YFSETQ. CDR3 length: 14 residues. Here the CDR3 reads CASSFTGEPGGYTF. Here the CDR3 DNA reads TGCGCCAGCAGCTTCACAGGGGAACCGGGTGGCTACACCTTC.

The CDR3 DNA reads as TGTGCCAGCACCCACGGACTAGAGGGAGGACAGACCCAGTACTTC. Encoded protein: CASTHGLEGGQTQYF. This rearrangement joins TRBV12-3 or TRBV12-4 to TRBJ2-5; 7 bases match TRBD2. J lost 6 bases, V lost 7 bases, and 14 bases had no gene match. This CDR3 region has 15 residues.